Included here is one T cell receptor (beta chain) sequence, with context. What it recognizes is unknown. V was trimmed by 1 base and J by 4 bases, leaving 8 bases between them. Germline-derived CDR1 and CDR2 are GTSNPN and SVGIG (reference sequence). The CDR3 is made up of 13 amino acids. These data originate in a study of radiotherapy plus CTLA-4 blockade in lung cancer. Overall study context: Patients showed objective responses in about 20% of cases and disease control in less than 35%. General study results and limits: Reports identified early blood T cell clone dynamics, with interferon-beta, as the best response predictor. Tumor-derived TCR clones expanded in blood after radiotherapy plus ipilimumab.

CTLA-4 blockade using ipilimumab, together with focal radiation, was received by patients with chemo-refractory metastatic non-small-cell lung cancer. TCRdb's copy holds only in-frame clones and misses some; the assay was immunoSEQ multiplex PCR. The sample records tens of thousands of clones, about three quarters being singletons. The TCR was taken from a human donor with non-small cell lung cancer whose response to radiotherapy plus ipilimumab could not be evaluated. The V and J genes are TRBV30 and TRBJ1-5, with D possibly matching TRBD1 (5 bases). The sample in question was peripheral blood, obtained from a patient treated with radiotherapy plus ipilimumab. CDR3 bases: TGTGCCTGGAGTGGGGGGAGGAATCAGCCCCAGCATTTT. Translation: CAWSGGRNQPQHF.